This T cell receptor beta chain originates from a study of T cell repertoires in cytomegalovirus infection. Study in general: A matching HLA type, together with CMV infection, was signaled by public TCR beta signatures.

TCRdb re-called the reads with MiXCR, one entry per CDR3 protein. The data hold roughly 87,000 distinct CDR3 sequences, with approximately 30% observed a single time. A few counts support this clonotype. What it recognizes is unknown. General study findings and limits: HLA-C-restricted TCR beta clonotypes specific for CMV led the ex vivo response.

The CDR3 spans 16 residues. V dropped 3 bases and J dropped 5 bases, with 18 bases sitting between them. Germline lookup yields CDR1 SGHRS and CDR2 YFSETQ. This chain connects TRBV5-1 to TRBJ2-1, with D tentatively TRBD1 (6 bases). This TCR was sampled from a human donor in good health (CMV status not recorded). Some clones in this sample may be carry-over from other donors' samples. The material sequenced was CD8+ T cells from cultured PBMCs, taken from culture after CMV antigen stimulation. The CDR3, as DNA: TGCGCCAGCAGCTCCCGGCAGGTGGGGACACACAATGAGCAGTTCTTC. This codes for CASSSRQVGTHNEQFF.